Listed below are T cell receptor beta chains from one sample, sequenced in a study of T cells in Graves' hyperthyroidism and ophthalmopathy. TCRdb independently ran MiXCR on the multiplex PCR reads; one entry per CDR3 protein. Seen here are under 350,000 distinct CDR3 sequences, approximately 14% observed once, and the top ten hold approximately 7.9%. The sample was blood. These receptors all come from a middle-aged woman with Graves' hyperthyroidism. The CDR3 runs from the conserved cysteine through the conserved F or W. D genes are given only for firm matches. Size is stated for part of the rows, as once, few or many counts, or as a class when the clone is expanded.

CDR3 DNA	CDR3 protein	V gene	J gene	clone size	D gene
TGTGCCAGCATAGGGGAATATGAAAAACTGTTTTTT	CASIGEYEKLFF	TRBV28	TRBJ1-4	many	.
TGCAGTGCTGTCGTACAGGGGACAGATACGCAGTATTTT	CSAVVQGTDTQYF	TRBV20-1	TRBJ2-3	many	TRBD1
TGTGCCACCAATTCCCCGGGATTAGTCACTGAAGCTTTCTTT	CATNSPGLVTEAFF	TRBV15	TRBJ1-1	few	.
TGTGCCAGCAGCCCCTCGGACGTAGGAAACACCGGGGAGCTGTTTTTT	CASSPSDVGNTGELFF	TRBV3-1	TRBJ2-2	many	.
TGTGCCAGCAGCGTAGGAGCTAATCCCGGTTCTGTGCGAGACACAGATACGCAGTATTTT	CASSVGANPGSVRDTDTQYF	TRBV9	TRBJ2-3	few	.
TGTGCCAGCAGCTTAACTAGGGGGCCCAACGAGCAGTACTTC	CASSLTRGPNEQYF	TRBV7-9	TRBJ2-7	.	TRBD1
TGTGCCAGCATTTATAGCGGGAGCTACGAGCAGTACTTC	CASIYSGSYEQYF	TRBV28	TRBJ2-7	many	TRBD2
TGTGCCAGCGGTCGAGGAGGACGAAACACAGATACGCAGTATTTT	CASGRGGRNTDTQYF	TRBV6-1	TRBJ2-3	few	.
TGTGCCAGCAATACCGGGACAGGGGCTGTGGGAGCTTTCTTT	CASNTGTGAVGAFF	TRBV9	TRBJ1-1	many	TRBD1
TGTGCCTCAAAGTGGGGCAGGGGGCGAGCTTTCTTT	CASKWGRGRAFF	TRBV19	TRBJ1-1	many	TRBD1
TGCAGTGCTAGAGATTCAGGCAGGGGGGACTATGGCTACACCTTC	CSARDSGRGDYGYTF	TRBV20-1	TRBJ1-2	many	TRBD1
TGCGCCATCAGTGGGGGGATAAAAAGGGGACAGGCCGTGAACACTGAAGCTTTCTTT	CAISGGIKRGQAVNTEAFF	TRBV10-3	TRBJ1-1	.	TRBD1
TGTGCCAGCAGCCAGGCTGGGGTTGAAAAACTGTTTTTT	CASSQAGVEKLFF	TRBV7-9	TRBJ1-4	.	.
TGTGCCAGCAGTGCACTGGACGCGGAGGGTGTTCAGTACTTC	CASSALDAEGVQYF	TRBV25-1	TRBJ2-4	few	.
TGTGCCAGCAGCCCGCTTTCGGCGGGAAGGTTGTCCTACGAGCAGTACTTC	CASSPLSAGRLSYEQYF	TRBV7-8	TRBJ2-7	many	.
TGTGCCAGCAGCGACGGACACCTTAATAGCTCCTACGAGCAGTACTTC	CASSDGHLNSSYEQYF	TRBV7-2	TRBJ2-7	.	.
TGTGCCAGCAGCTGGTACGTTGGACAGAGACTCAATTCACCCCTCCACTTT	CASSWYVGQRLNSPLHF	TRBV11-2	TRBJ1-6	many	.
TGTGCCAGCAACGGACAGGGGATAACACAGCCCCAGCATTTT	CASNGQGITQPQHF	TRBV2	TRBJ1-5	few	TRBD1
TGTGCCAGCAGTTTTGGGGGGACTAGTCCCAATGAGCAGTTCTTC	CASSFGGTSPNEQFF	TRBV12-3/TRBV12-4	TRBJ2-1	many	TRBD2
TGTGCCAGCAGCACCGGGACAGGGGGCGGCCAGCCCCAGCATTTT	CASSTGTGGGQPQHF	TRBV27	TRBJ1-5	many	TRBD1
TGCGCCGCCAACCGGTTGGGTACCGAGGGGAGATTTCCCTACGAGCAGTACTTC	CAANRLGTEGRFPYEQYF	TRBV5-1	TRBJ2-7	many	.
TGTGCCAGCAGCACCGCGGGCCAGGGGGATTATCAGCCCCAGCATTTT	CASSTAGQGDYQPQHF	TRBV28	TRBJ1-5	many	TRBD1
TGTGCCAGCAGTTTGCGGCTAGCGGAAAACATTCAGTACTTC	CASSLRLAENIQYF	TRBV12-3/TRBV12-4	TRBJ2-4	many	TRBD2
TGTGCCAGCAGCCGCGGGGAAGGCGGGCAGTACTTC	CASSRGEGGQYF	TRBV6-8	TRBJ2-7	once	.
TGTGCCCGCCGGGACAGTATATATGACTACACCTTC	CARRDSIYDYTF	TRBV30	TRBJ1-2	many	TRBD1
TGTGCCAGTAGTATGCAGGCCGGGAGGAAAGGGGACAATCAGCCCCAGCATTTT	CASSMQAGRKGDNQPQHF	TRBV19	TRBJ1-5	few	.
TGTGCCACCAGTGATTTGCCACAGGGGAGCCTGCCTCCCACAGATACGCAGTATTTT	CATSDLPQGSLPPTDTQYF	TRBV24-1	TRBJ2-3	many	TRBD1
TGTGCCAGCAGTGAAGCGCTTGTCGGTGCGGCATCACCCACTGAAGCTTTCTTT	CASSEALVGAASPTEAFF	TRBV6-1	TRBJ1-1	many	.
TGTGCCAGCAGCTTAGAGGGACTAGCGGGGGGAGAGACCCAGTACTTC	CASSLEGLAGGETQYF	TRBV7-2	TRBJ2-5	once	TRBD2
TGCAGTGCTGCCGGGACAGTTGATAACTATGGCTACACCTTC	CSAAGTVDNYGYTF	TRBV20-1	TRBJ1-2	.	TRBD1
TGCAGTGCCAATGGACAGGGGGCCTTCCAAGAGACCCAGTACTTC	CSANGQGAFQETQYF	TRBV20-1	TRBJ2-5	.	TRBD1
TGCAGTGCTAGAGATGGACGAAGAGGTGAAGAGACCCAGTACTTC	CSARDGRRGEETQYF	TRBV20-1	TRBJ2-5	many	.
TGTGCCAGCAGCCAAAGAACGGTGGGAGCTGTAGAGACCCAGTACTTC	CASSQRTVGAVETQYF	TRBV3-1	TRBJ2-5	.	.
TGTGCCAGCAGCCAGGGGACTAGCGGGAGCTTGGATACGCAGTATTTT	CASSQGTSGSLDTQYF	TRBV5-5	TRBJ2-3	many	TRBD2
TGCAGCGTTGAATGTATGGGAAGCAATCAGCCCCAGCATTTT	CSVECMGSNQPQHF	TRBV29-1	TRBJ1-5	many	.
TGTGCCAGCAGCTTTGGTGTACTAGCGGGACCCGGGGAGCTGTTTTTT	CASSFGVLAGPGELFF	TRBV7-8	TRBJ2-2	few	TRBD2
TGTGCCAGCAGCCAGGCGACTAGCTTGCAAGAGACCCAGTACTTC	CASSQATSLQETQYF	TRBV3-1	TRBJ2-5	many	TRBD2
TGTGCCAGCTCACCGGCGGGAGATAGTGAGCAGTACTTC	CASSPAGDSEQYF	TRBV18	TRBJ2-7	many	TRBD2
TGTGCCAGCAGCCAAGTCGGGCGACTAGCGGGAGTGACGGATACGCAGTATTTT	CASSQVGRLAGVTDTQYF	TRBV3-1	TRBJ2-3	few	TRBD2
TGTGCTAGCAGCTCGCAAAGGGACGAGACCCAGTACTTC	CASSSQRDETQYF	TRBV7-7	TRBJ2-5	.	.
TGTGCCAGCAGCCAAGCGAGATGGGAGACCCAGTACTTC	CASSQARWETQYF	TRBV4-2	TRBJ2-5	few	.
TGTGCCAGCAAACAGGGTGCCGACTATGGCTACACCTTC	CASKQGADYGYTF	TRBV2	TRBJ1-2	.	.
TGTGCCAGCAGTCCCAAAGGGGAGGTAGACACCGGGGAGCTGTTTTTT	CASSPKGEVDTGELFF	TRBV27	TRBJ2-2	few	.
TGTGCCAGCAGCCAAGAGCGGGCGGCCACAGATACGCAGTATTTT	CASSQERAATDTQYF	TRBV14	TRBJ2-3	few	.
TGCAGTGCGCCAAACTCTGGAAACACCATATATTTT	CSAPNSGNTIYF	TRBV20-1	TRBJ1-3	few	.
TGTGCCAGCAGCTTAACGAGTTTCCGGGGCCGCTTCTCTGGAAACACCATATATTTT	CASSLTSFRGRFSGNTIYF	TRBV7-9	TRBJ1-3	.	.
TGTGCCAGCGGAGGGCAGGTAAACGAGCAGTACTTC	CASGGQVNEQYF	TRBV12-3/TRBV12-4	TRBJ2-7	many	.
TGTGCCAGCAGTTCGGCCGAAGGGGGCTTTGGCTACACCTTC	CASSSAEGGFGYTF	TRBV12-3/TRBV12-4	TRBJ1-2	many	TRBD1
TGTGCCAGCAGCTTGGACGGGGGGGGCACAGATACGCAGTATTTT	CASSLDGGGTDTQYF	TRBV5-4	TRBJ2-3	many	TRBD2
TGTGCCATCGGGACCAACAAGGGGACTAAAGAGACCCAGTACTTC	CAIGTNKGTKETQYF	TRBV10-3	TRBJ2-5	many	TRBD2
TGTGCCAGCAGCTCGACCCCCTGGAAGCGGGGGGGGGACACCGGGGAGCTGTTTTTT	CASSSTPWKRGGDTGELFF	TRBV11-2	TRBJ2-2	many	TRBD2
TGCAGTGTTGGGCAGGACCCCACGGGCGGCAATCAGCCCCAGCATTTT	CSVGQDPTGGNQPQHF	TRBV20-1	TRBJ1-5	many	.
TGTGCCAGCAGTGACAGTCTCCAACCAACAGATACGCAGTATTTT	CASSDSLQPTDTQYF	TRBV6-1	TRBJ2-3	few	.
TGCGCCAGCAGCTTGTGGGACAGGATTCCCACAGATACGCAGTATTTT	CASSLWDRIPTDTQYF	TRBV5-1	TRBJ2-3	many	TRBD1
TGTGCCAGCAGCTTCGGGACACCCCCGCAAGAGACCCAGTACTTC	CASSFGTPPQETQYF	TRBV5-8	TRBJ2-5	many	.
TGCAGTGCTGGCCGGGACAGCTATGGCTACACCTTC	CSAGRDSYGYTF	TRBV20-1	TRBJ1-2	many	TRBD1
TGCGCCAGCAGCCAAGATGATCGGGATACCACAGATACGCAGTATTTT	CASSQDDRDTTDTQYF	TRBV4-1	TRBJ2-3	.	.
TGTGCCACCGGGACTAGCAGACCCAATGAGCACTTCTTC	CATGTSRPNEHFF	TRBV15	TRBJ2-1	.	TRBD2
TGTGCCAGCAGTTTAGGACAGAATAATTCACCCCTCCACTTT	CASSLGQNNSPLHF	TRBV27	TRBJ1-6	.	.
TGTGCCAGCAGTTTCAGGGACAGCGATACTCTTAACTATGGCTACACCTTC	CASSFRDSDTLNYGYTF	TRBV12-3/TRBV12-4	TRBJ1-2	.	TRBD1